Listed here are 5 T cell receptor beta chains from one sample, sequenced in a study of T cell repertoires in cytomegalovirus infection. Each CDR3 protein gets one entry after TCRdb re-called the reads with MiXCR. The sample lists roughly 500,000 distinct CDR3 sequences, 16% seen once, with 24% in the top ten. Source material: CD8+ T cells from PBMCs. The receptors were gathered from a human donor in good health (CMV status not recorded). Some clones in this sample may be carry-over from other donors' samples.

This clonotype was found many times. The chain couples TRBV12-3 or TRBV12-4 to TRBJ2-1, with a possible D match to TRBD1 (5 bases). CDR3 length: 15 amino acids. The V end lost 2 bases, the J end lost 2 bases, and 10 bases lay between the germline ends. In DNA form, the CDR3 reads TGTGCCAGCAGTTTATTGGGGCCGCCCTACAATGAGCAGTTCTTC. Protein sequence: CASSLLGPPYNEQFF.

This clonotype was recorded at least ten times. V and J are TRBV7-6 and TRBJ2-1; TRBD1 might be the D (5 bases). This CDR3 spans 15 amino acids. The V end lost 1 base, the J end lost 3 bases, and 10 bases lay between the germline ends. Germline V CDR1 and CDR2: SGHVS, FNYEAQ. In nucleotides, the CDR3 is TGTGCCAGCAGCTTAGTAACAGGCCTCTACAATGAGCAGTTCTTC. Protein: CASSLVTGLYNEQFF.

This clonotype was counted ten times or more. J is TRBJ2-7 and V is TRBV27, with TRBD2 matching 8 bases. J gave up 6 bases and V 8 bases, and 15 bases lay outside the gene matches. Germline V gene lookup returns CDR1 MNHEY and CDR2 SMNVEV (reference sequence). There are 15 residues in the CDR3. This CDR3 reads CASDPTGGRPSEQYF. CDR3 nucleotides: TGTGCCAGCGACCCAACGGGGGGGCGGCCAAGCGAGCAGTACTTC.

The chain has TRBV12-3 or TRBV12-4 and TRBJ2-2; D is ambiguous. Trimming took off 11 bases at V and 3 bases at J, with 4 bases between the two ends. The CDR3 length is 10 residues. CDR3 DNA sequence: TGTGCCGTCGACACCGGGGAGCTGTTTTTT. It encodes CAVDTGELFF.

This clonotype came up many times. V and J are TRBV7-9 and TRBJ1-2; D unresolved. Germline CDR1 SEHNR, CDR2 FQNEAQ (reference sequence). V lost 5 bases and J 0 bases, leaving 16 bases between the germline ends. This CDR3 contains 16 residues. CDR3 sequence (DNA): TGTGCCAGCAGCCAAGGAGGCTCCGGGGCTAACTATGGCTACACCTTC. Protein product: CASSQGGSGANYGYTF.